What follows are 17 T cell receptor beta chains derived from one specimen sequenced in a study of response to subunit inactivated influenza vaccine. Via MiXCR, TCRdb re-called the RT-PCR reads, giving one row per CDR3 protein. The sample contains some 150,000 distinct CDR3 sequences, roughly 12% of which appear only once. In addition, the sample was reused for a study of T cells expressing NK-cell markers. That report adds: A 5'RACE template switching approach incorporating UMIs was used to make TCR beta cDNA.

Specimen: CD8+ T cells sorted from PBMCs, collected approximately 13 days after vaccination. The receptor set was obtained from a man aged 50-59 years who received an inactivated influenza vaccine.

The V and J genes are TRBV10-3 and TRBJ1-3; unclear D gene. The CDR3 extends over 15 amino acids. Trimming left V 10 bases short and J 2 bases short, with 18 bases between. CDR1 is ENHRY, CDR2 SYGVKD, per germline. The CDR3 here is CATRHTARPGNTIYF. CDR3 sequence (DNA): TGTGCCACTCGTCACACAGCCAGGCCTGGAAACACCATATATTTT.

Note on this clonotype: Mismatch with germline at one junction end may stem from a read error. This chain joins TRBV28 and TRBJ1-5; no definite D call. The CDR3 is 13 amino acids. From germline, CDR1 is MDHEN and CDR2 SYDVKM. The DNA of the CDR3 is TGTGCCAGCATACCCTCTGCGTATCAGCCCAAGCATTTT. Amino acid sequence: CASIPSAYQPKHF. The entire variable domain, with the rest obtained from reference TRBV28 and TRBJ1-5, is as follows: DVKVTQSSRYLVKRTGEKVFLECVQDMDHENMFWYRQDPGLGLRLIYFSYDVKMKEKGDIPEGYSVSREKKERFSLILESASTNQTSMYLCASIPSAYQPKHFGDGTRLSIL.

The table lists this clonotype with a few counts. The chain uses TRBV6-1 and TRBJ2-1; tentatively, D is TRBD1 (5 bases). V was cut by 10 bases and J by 0 bases, with 16 bases left in between. The CDR3 runs to 15 residues. CDR1 MNHNS and CDR2 SASEGT come from the germline V gene. CDR3 sequence: CATSQGLSSYNEQFF. In DNA, the CDR3 is TGTGCCACGTCTCAGGGCCTTAGCTCCTACAATGAGCAGTTCTTC.

This clonotype was counted a few times. The rearrangement joins TRBV2 to TRBJ2-5, with D unresolved. This CDR3 is built from 11 residues. V was clipped by 2 bases and J by 9 bases, with 7 bases between them. Per the germline V gene, CDR1 is SNHLY and CDR2 is FYNNEI. The CDR3 DNA follows: TGTGCCAGCAGTGAACAGTCCCCCCAGTACTTC. This codes for CASSEQSPQYF.

This clonotype was seen many times. The chain is built from TRBV27 and TRBJ2-1, with 8 nucleotides matching TRBD1. This CDR3 spans 16 amino acids. The germline V gene has CDR1 MNHEY and CDR2 SMNVEV (reference sequence). The trim removed 3 bases at V and 7 bases at J, leaving 11 bases unmatched. The DNA for the CDR3 is TGTGCCAGCAGTTTCCTCACCGGACAGGGAATGAATGAGCAGTTCTTC. Translation: CASSFLTGQGMNEQFF.

This sequence joins TRBV9 and TRBJ2-1, with 10 bases matching TRBD2. CDR3 length: 19 amino acids. Germline CDR1 SGDLS, CDR2 YYNGEE. V lost 0 bases, J lost 6 bases, and 15 bases stayed unmatched. CDR3 loop: CASSVDPRRTSGASNEQFF. The CDR3 DNA follows: TGTGCCAGCAGCGTAGATCCCCGGCGCACTAGCGGGGCATCCAATGAGCAGTTCTTC.

The chain uses TRBV5-5 and TRBJ2-5; tentatively, D is TRBD1 (6 bases). CDR3 length equals 13 residues. V was trimmed by 5 bases and J by 3 bases, leaving 11 bases between them. Germline loops: CDR1 SGHKS, CDR2 YYEKEE (reference sequence). Here the CDR3 reads CASSPNREETQYF. The CDR3 region has the DNA TGTGCCAGCAGTCCTAACAGGGAAGAGACCCAGTACTTC.

This chain links TRBV28 with TRBJ2-5, with 12 positions matching TRBD2. Germline trimming cut 4 bases from V and 4 bases from J; bases unmatched to any gene: 13. CDR1 is MDHEN, CDR2 SYDVKM, per germline. This CDR3 is built from 18 residues. The CDR3 bases are TGTGCCAGCAGTTACCAGCTAGCGGGAGGGCCGGCCTCAGAGACCCAGTACTTC. This sequence encodes CASSYQLAGGPASETQYF.

The gene calls are TRBV7-6 and TRBJ2-1; 9 positions match TRBD2. The germline V gene encodes CDR1 SGHVS and CDR2 FNYEAQ. The CDR3 sequence is 17 residues long. The V and J ends lost 0 bases and 7 bases, in that order; junction bases with no gene match: 10. DNA for the CDR3: TGTGCCAGCAGCTTAGCGTCGGCGGGAGGGTGGGTGAATGAGCAGTTCTTC. This sequence encodes CASSLASAGGWVNEQFF.

This chain links TRBV12-3 or TRBV12-4 with TRBJ2-3; 11 nucleotides align to TRBD2. The ends lost 7 bases at V and 9 bases at J; junction bases unmatched: 9. This CDR3 has 14 amino acids. CDR3 sequence: CASNIAGGPITQYF. In DNA, the CDR3 is TGTGCCAGCAATATAGCGGGGGGGCCGATCACGCAGTATTTT.

This rearrangement joins TRBV7-9 to TRBJ2-3; D unresolved. Per the germline V gene, CDR1 is SEHNR and CDR2 is FQNEAQ (reference sequence). The CDR3 covers 17 residues. The V gene lost 1 base and the J gene lost 0 bases, with 14 bases spanning the gap. CDR3 in amino acids: CASSLVVLGYSTDTQYF. CDR3 bases: TGTGCCAGCAGCTTAGTCGTACTCGGCTATAGCACAGATACGCAGTATTTT.

This clonotype was recorded many times. CDR3 in DNA: TGCGCCAGCAGCTTACGGGGTACTGAAGCTTTCTTT. Translation gives CASSLRGTEAFF. The chain is built from TRBV5-1 and TRBJ1-1, with unresolved D. V shed 2 bases and J shed 5 bases, with 7 bases lying between them. Germline V gives CDR1 SGHRS, CDR2 YFSETQ. This CDR3 contains 12 residues.

This chain joins TRBV7-6 and TRBJ1-1; no clear D gene. CDR1 is SGHVS, CDR2 FNYEAQ, per germline. The germline V and J ends were trimmed by 5 bases and 4 bases, with 23 bases remaining between them. This CDR3 region has 17 residues. The CDR3 region is CASSRSRGQLIATEAFF. The CDR3 DNA reads as TGTGCCAGCAGCCGCTCGAGAGGGCAGCTAATAGCCACTGAAGCTTTCTTT.

This clonotype was seen a few times. The rearrangement links TRBV5-1 to TRBJ2-2; D may be TRBD1 or TRBD2 (5 bases each). This CDR3 contains 12 residues. Germline V CDR1 and CDR2: SGHRS, YFSETQ. V shed 4 bases and J shed 10 bases, with 11 bases lying between them. The CDR3 protein is CASSPGTEELFF. The CDR3 coding sequence is TGCGCCAGCAGCCCCGGGACGGAGGAGCTGTTTTTT.

The rearrangement uses TRBV15 and TRBJ2-7; D might be TRBD1 (6 bases). This CDR3 has 14 amino acids. V dropped 6 bases and J dropped 3 bases, with 15 bases sitting between them. Germline values: CDR1 LNHNV, CDR2 YYDKDF (reference sequence). This CDR3 reads CATRRALQGYEQYF. The DNA for the CDR3 is TGTGCCACCAGGAGGGCTCTACAGGGCTACGAGCAGTACTTC.

V usage is TRBV6-5 and J usage is TRBJ2-1; no definite D call. The CDR3 covers 13 residues. Germline CDR1 is MNHEY and CDR2 is SVGAGI. V gave up 3 bases and J gave up 5 bases, with 8 bases separating them. The CDR3 nucleotides read TGTGCCAGCAGTTATGCCGCGGACAATGAGCAGTTCTTC. Translating gives CASSYAADNEQFF.

This clonotype has ten or more counts. The rearrangement joins TRBV28 to TRBJ2-3; 12 positions agree with TRBD2. Per the germline V gene, CDR1 is MDHEN and CDR2 is SYDVKM. Unmatched junction bases numbered 15, after V lost 3 bases and J lost 2 bases. The CDR3 consists of 20 residues. CDR3 region: CASSFPPGTSGRLNTDTQYF. The DNA of the CDR3 is TGTGCCAGCAGTTTCCCGCCGGGTACTAGCGGGAGGCTCAACACAGATACGCAGTATTTT.